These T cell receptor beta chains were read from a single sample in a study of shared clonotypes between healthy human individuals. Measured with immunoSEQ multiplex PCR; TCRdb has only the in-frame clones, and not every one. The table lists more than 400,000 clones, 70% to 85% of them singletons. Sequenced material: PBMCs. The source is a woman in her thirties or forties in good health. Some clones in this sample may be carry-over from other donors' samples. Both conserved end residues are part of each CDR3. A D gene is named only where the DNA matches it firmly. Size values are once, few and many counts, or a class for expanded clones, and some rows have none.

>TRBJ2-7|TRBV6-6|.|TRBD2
CASSSAGEVHEQYF
TGTGCCAGCAGCTCAGCGGGAGAAGTCCACGAGCAGTACTTC
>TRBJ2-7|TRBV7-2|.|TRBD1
CASSKGQGSYEQYF
TGTGCCAGCAGCAAGGGACAGGGAAGCTACGAGCAGTACTTC
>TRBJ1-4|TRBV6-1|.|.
CASRVSGGYEKLFF
TGTGCCAGCAGAGTCTCCGGAGGGTATGAAAAACTGTTTTTT
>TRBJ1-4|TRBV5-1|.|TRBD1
CASSLAPGQPNEKLFF
TGCGCCAGCAGCTTGGCCCCGGGACAGCCTAATGAAAAACTGTTTTTT
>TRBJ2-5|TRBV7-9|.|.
CASSPRQGRRIETQYF
TGTGCCAGCAGCCCCCGCCAGGGGCGGAGGATAGAGACCCAGTACTTC
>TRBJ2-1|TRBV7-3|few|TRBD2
CASSYSTSAYNEQFF
TGTGCCAGCAGCTACAGCACTAGCGCGTACAATGAGCAGTTCTTC
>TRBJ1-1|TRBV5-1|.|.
CASSLVGGRTEAFF
TGCGCCAGCAGCTTGGTGGGCGGGAGGACTGAAGCTTTCTTT
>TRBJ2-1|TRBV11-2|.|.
CASIKAGATPYNEQFF
TGTGCCAGCATCAAAGCAGGGGCTACCCCGTACAATGAGCAGTTCTTC
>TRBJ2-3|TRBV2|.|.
CAGGLVTDTQYF
TGTGCCGGTGGGTTAGTCACAGATACGCAGTATTTT
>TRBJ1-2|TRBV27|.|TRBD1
CASSLRVTGYGYTF
TGTGCCAGCAGTTTAAGGGTGACAGGGTATGGCTACACCTTC
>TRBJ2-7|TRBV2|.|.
CASRTTGSPYEQYF
TGTGCCAGCAGGACTACAGGGAGTCCCTACGAGCAGTACTTC
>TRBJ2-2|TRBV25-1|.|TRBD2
CASTRTSGNTGELFF
TGTGCCAGCACCAGGACTAGCGGGAACACCGGGGAGCTGTTTTTT
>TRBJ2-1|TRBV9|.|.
CASSRGSSGVSYNEQFF
TGTGCCAGCTCCAGGGGCAGCAGCGGGGTAAGCTACAATGAGCAGTTCTTC
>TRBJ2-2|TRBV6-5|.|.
CASSYSDGTNTGELFF
TGTGCCAGCAGTTACTCGGACGGTACGAACACCGGGGAGCTGTTTTTT
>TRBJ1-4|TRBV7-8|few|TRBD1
CASSLAGQGGKLFF
TGTGCCAGCAGCTTAGCCGGACAGGGGGGAAAACTGTTTTTT
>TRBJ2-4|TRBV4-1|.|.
CASSQEVVGGSKNIQYF
TGCGCCAGCAGCCAAGAGGTAGTCGGGGGCTCCAAAAACATTCAGTACTTC
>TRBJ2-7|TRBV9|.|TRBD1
CASSQESGQGFMEQYF
TGTGCCAGCAGCCAAGAATCGGGACAGGGGTTCATGGAGCAGTACTTC
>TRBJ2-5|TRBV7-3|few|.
CASSLTVDQETQYF
TGTGCCAGCAGCTTAACGGTAGACCAAGAGACCCAGTACTTC
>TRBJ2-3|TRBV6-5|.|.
CASRAQGSTDTQYF
TGTGCCAGCAGGGCACAGGGAAGCACAGATACGCAGTATTTT
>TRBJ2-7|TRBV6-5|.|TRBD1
CASRSGQGAAYEQYF
TGTGCCAGCAGATCTGGACAGGGGGCAGCCTACGAGCAGTACTTC
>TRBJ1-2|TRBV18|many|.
CASSPPRPGEGYTF
TGTGCCAGCTCACCACCGCGGCCAGGGGAGGGCTACACCTTC
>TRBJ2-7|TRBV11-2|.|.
CASSSRRSRDITYEQYF
TGTGCCAGCAGCTCCCGAAGGTCCCGGGACATAACCTACGAGCAGTACTTC
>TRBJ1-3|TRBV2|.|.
CASKRSDGNTIYF
TGTGCCAGCAAGCGTTCGGACGGAAACACCATATATTTT
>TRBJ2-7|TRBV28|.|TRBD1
CASSLNPGQARGFRDEQYF
TGTGCCAGCAGTTTGAATCCCGGACAGGCAAGGGGTTTCCGGGACGAGCAGTACTTC
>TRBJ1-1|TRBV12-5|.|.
CASGLEEGTEAFF
TGTGCTAGTGGTTTGGAAGAAGGCACTGAAGCTTTCTTT
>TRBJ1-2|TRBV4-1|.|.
CASSLISTQNYGYTF
TGCGCCAGCAGCCTCATCTCGACACAGAACTATGGCTACACCTTC
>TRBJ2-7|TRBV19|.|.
CASSTPGTDVYEQYF
TGTGCCAGTAGTACCCCCGGGACGGACGTCTACGAGCAGTACTTC
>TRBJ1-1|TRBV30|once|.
CAWSVELGSKTEAFF
TGTGCCTGGAGTGTAGAATTAGGCAGCAAAACTGAAGCTTTCTTT
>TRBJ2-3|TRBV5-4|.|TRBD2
CASSLSTSGGDTQYF
TGTGCCAGCAGCTTAAGTACTAGCGGGGGAGATACGCAGTATTTT
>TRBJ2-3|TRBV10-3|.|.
CALGRETDTQYF
TGTGCCCTAGGTAGAGAAACAGATACGCAGTATTTT
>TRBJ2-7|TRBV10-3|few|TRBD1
CAISESGQGANHEQYF
TGTGCCATCAGTGAGTCGGGACAGGGGGCAAATCACGAGCAGTACTTC
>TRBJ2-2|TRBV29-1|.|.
CSVTGILTGELFF
TGCAGCGTTACCGGGATTCTCACCGGGGAGCTGTTTTTT
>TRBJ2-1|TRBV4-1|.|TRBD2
CASSPWEGAPQFF
TGCGCCAGCAGCCCCTGGGAGGGCGCTCCGCAGTTCTTC
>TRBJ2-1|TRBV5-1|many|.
CASSLDVKSSYNEQFF
TGCGCCAGCAGCTTGGATGTGAAGAGCTCCTACAATGAGCAGTTCTTC
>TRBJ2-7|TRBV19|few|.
CASSIQGGNEQYF
TGTGCCAGTAGTATCCAGGGTGGGAACGAGCAGTACTTC
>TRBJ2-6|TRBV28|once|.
CASSSRAVSGANVLTF
TGTGCCAGCAGCTCCCGGGCAGTCTCTGGGGCCAACGTCCTGACTTTC
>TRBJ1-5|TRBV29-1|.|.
CSVSGAGNQPQHF
TGCAGCGTTTCAGGGGCGGGCAATCAGCCCCAGCATTTT
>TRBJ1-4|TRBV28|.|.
CASTFLRGVNEKLFF
TGTGCCAGCACCTTTCTCAGGGGAGTTAATGAAAAACTGTTTTTT
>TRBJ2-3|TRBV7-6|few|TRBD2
CASSLFPSGSTDTQYF
TGTGCCAGCAGCCTCTTCCCTAGCGGGAGTACAGATACGCAGTATTTT
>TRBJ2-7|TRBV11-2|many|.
CASSSNPSRGSNEQYF
TGTGCCAGCAGCTCTAATCCTTCCAGGGGTTCCAACGAGCAGTACTTC
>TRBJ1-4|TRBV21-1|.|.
CASSKGPLGATNEKLFF
TGTGCCAGCAGCAAAGGACCCCTTGGGGCAACTAATGAAAAACTGTTTTTT
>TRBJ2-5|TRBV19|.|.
CASRGASVAETQYF
TGTGCCAGCCGCGGGGCTAGCGTTGCGGAGACCCAGTACTTC
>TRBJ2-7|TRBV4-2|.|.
CASSQDMGDSSYEQYF
TGTGCCAGCAGCCAAGACATGGGTGACAGCTCCTACGAGCAGTACTTC
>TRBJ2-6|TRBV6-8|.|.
CASLPGRSGANVLTF
TGTGCCAGCCTACCGGGAAGGTCTGGGGCCAACGTCCTGACTTTC
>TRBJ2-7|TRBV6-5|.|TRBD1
CASSTDRIGYEQYF
TGTGCCAGCAGTACGGACAGGATCGGCTACGAGCAGTACTTC
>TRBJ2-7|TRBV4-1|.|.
CASSRTETGSYYEQYF
TGCGCCAGCAGCCGGACCGAGACAGGCTCCTACTACGAGCAGTACTTC
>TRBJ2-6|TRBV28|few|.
CASRQGGNTGANVLTF
TGTGCCAGCAGGCAGGGGGGAAATACTGGGGCCAACGTCCTGACTTTC
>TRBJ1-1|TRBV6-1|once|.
CASSGNFDTEAFF
TGTGCCAGCAGTGGAAACTTCGACACTGAAGCTTTCTTT
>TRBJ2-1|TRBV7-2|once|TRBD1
CASSSDRGHYNEQFF
TGTGCCAGCAGCTCCGACAGGGGACACTACAATGAGCAGTTCTTC
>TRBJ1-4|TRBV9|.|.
CASSVGLTTNEKLFF
TGTGCCAGCAGCGTAGGGCTAACAACTAATGAAAAACTGTTTTTT
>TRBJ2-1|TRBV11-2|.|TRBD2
CASSLGGLAGRYNEQFF
TGTGCCAGCAGCTTAGGGGGCCTAGCGGGGCGCTACAATGAGCAGTTCTTC
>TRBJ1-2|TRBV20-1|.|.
CSASLEGGYTF
TGCAGTGCTAGCCTTGAGGGTGGCTACACCTTC
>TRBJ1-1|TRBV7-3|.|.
CASSFDGSTEAFF
TGTGCCAGCAGCTTCGACGGAAGCACTGAAGCTTTCTTT
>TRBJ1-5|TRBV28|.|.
CASSLGQSNQPQHF
TGTGCCAGCAGTTTAGGTCAGAGCAATCAGCCCCAGCATTTT
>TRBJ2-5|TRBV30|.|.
CAWSWGGAPETQYF
TGTGCCTGGAGTTGGGGGGGGGCCCCGGAGACCCAGTACTTC
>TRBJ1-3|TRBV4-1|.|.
CASSQDRQPRPSGNTIYF
TGCGCCAGCAGCCAAGATCGACAGCCCAGACCCTCTGGAAACACCATATATTTT